Listed here is a single TCR beta chain. What it binds is unknown. This specimen comes from a study of OX40 agonist ivuxolimab in advanced cancers. Study context: At 0.01 to 10 mg/kg, ivuxolimab was administered intravenously to patients every 2 weeks. Hepatocellular carcinoma, melanoma, renal cell or head and neck cancer affected the dose-escalation patients. Anti-PD-1, anti-PD-L1 or anti-CTLA-4 therapy given earlier was allowed, and 30% to 45% had some.

The CDR3 length is 15 residues. V lost 6 bases to trimming and J lost 4 bases, with 13 bases between them. CDR1 and CDR2 (germline): SGHAT, FQNNGV. Whole-study results and caveats: CD8+ T cells showed, on average, more clonal expansion than CD4+ cells.

Sequencing used immunoSEQ multiplex PCR; TCRdb keeps in-frame clones, though not all of them. Of 70,000 to 95,000 clones listed, around 80% are singletons. The TCR comes from an adult with an advanced solid tumor such as melanoma, head and neck, liver or kidney cancer. The rearrangement joins TRBV11-2 to TRBJ2-6; D tentatively reads TRBD1 or TRBD2 (5 bases each). The sample was CD4+ or CD8+ T cells sorted from blood, taken in a trial of the OX40 agonist ivuxolimab. In DNA, the CDR3 is TGTGCCAGCAGAACTCCAGGGAGCGGGGCCAACGTCCTGACTTTC. Protein: CASRTPGSGANVLTF.